These T cell receptor beta chains were read from a single sample in a study of blood T cell repertoires in COVID-19. Data came from immunoSEQ multiplex PCR; TCRdb stores just in-frame clones and leaves some out. The sample has roughly 84,000 clones, roughly 75% seen once; the top ten hold approximately 4.6%. The sample was peripheral blood. The receptors derive from a woman aged 50 to 60 with acute or convalescent COVID-19. The conserved cysteine and the conserved F or W are not part of the CDR3 here. The order of the fields is V gene, CDR3 protein.

TRBV6-5 | ASSYGGTNEKLF
TRBV28 | ASSLYTVLSYEQY
TRBV5-1 | ASSLSAGAPYEQY
TRBV28 | ASSLWRGSYGYT
TRBV28 | ASSLYTGENSPLH
TRBV5-5 | ASSSRDRGLGNTEAF
TRBV29-1 | SASTGTANTGELF
TRBV19 | ASRGANYGYT
TRBV11-3 | ASSSVAGNTQY
TRBV28 | ASQFPDRVGQPQH
TRBV15 | ATSTRTVNNEQF
TRBV6-2/TRBV6-3 | ASSLTGTSGGDTQY
TRBV3-1/TRBV3-2 | ASSQAGRGAF
TRBV14 | ASSQGVRRIEQY
TRBV5-4 | ASREGTGNTGELF
TRBV5-1 | ASSPAGTSGPRELF
TRBV19 | ASSPRDRAEQY
TRBV3-1/TRBV3-2 | ASSQGQGAKEYSGANVLT